Each of the 22 T cell receptor beta chains below was sequenced from the same sample in a study of blood T cell repertoires in COVID-19. The protocol was immunoSEQ multiplex PCR, while the TCRdb copy is restricted to in-frame clones and leaves out a portion. The sample lists 150,000 to 200,000 clones; more than 80% were seen once. Input material: PBMCs or T cells enriched from blood (not recorded which). Every receptor here comes from a middle-aged man who had recovered from COVID-19.

The genes are TRBV5-1 and TRBJ1-1; 8 nucleotides match TRBD1. Trimming at V came to 4 bases and at J to 1 base, leaving 12 bases not matched to a gene. The CDR3 covers 17 residues. The germline CDR1 and CDR2 sequences are SGHRS and YFSETQ. As DNA, the CDR3 is TGCGCCAGCAGCGGAGGGCAGGGGGCTGTATGGAACACTGAAGCTTTCTTT. The encoded protein is CASSGGQGAVWNTEAFF.

This sequence joins TRBV2 and TRBJ2-7, with D unresolved. The germline V gene encodes CDR1 SNHLY and CDR2 FYNNEI. Trimming stripped 6 bases from V and 1 base from J, with 4 bases between. This CDR3 is 11 amino acids long. The CDR3: CASRTSYEQYF. The CDR3 region has the DNA TGTGCCAGCAGGACTTCCTACGAGCAGTACTTC.

In nucleotides, the CDR3 is TGTGCCAGCAGCCAGCGGGGAGACAGACATAATTCACCCCTCCACTTT. Its protein is CASSQRGDRHNSPLHF. This chain joins TRBV3-1 (or the pseudogene TRBV3-2) and TRBJ1-6; possible D gene TRBD1, 5 bases. Trimming took 3 bases from V and 5 from J, leaving 14 bases between them. There are 16 residues in the CDR3. Germline CDR1 and CDR2: LGHDT and YNNKEL (reference sequence).

This clone came up once. The rearrangement joins TRBV3-1 (or the pseudogene TRBV3-2) to TRBJ2-7, with 8 nucleotides matching TRBD2. Germline V lookup: CDR1 LGHDT, CDR2 YNNKEL (reference sequence). The V segment lost 2 bases and the J segment 6 bases; nucleotides outside the gene matches: 9. The CDR3 runs 15 residues. The CDR3 loop is CASSQRRLARGEQYF. CDR3 nucleotide sequence: TGTGCCAGCAGCCAACGAAGACTAGCGCGGGGCGAGCAGTACTTC.

As for this clone: The identical CDR3 is also encoded by other nucleotide sequences in the sample. The gene calls are TRBV5-1 and TRBJ1-1; D may be TRBD1 (5 bases). Trimming took off 1 base at V and 1 base at J, with 5 bases between the two ends. The CDR3 totals 13 residues. The germline CDR1 and CDR2 sequences are SGHRS and YFSETQ. This CDR3 reads CASSLRGNTEAFF. Written as DNA, the CDR3 is TGCGCCAGCAGCTTGAGGGGGAACACTGAAGCTTTCTTT. The whole variable domain, filled in from reference TRBV5-1 and TRBJ1-1, reads KAGVTQTPRYLIKTRGQQVTLSCSPISGHRSVSWYQQTPGQGLQFLFEYFSETQRNKGNFPGRFSGRQFSNSRSEMNVSTLELGDSALYLCASSLRGNTEAFFGQGTRLTVV.

The V gene is TRBV4-3, the J gene TRBJ2-7, with TRBD1 identical over 8 bases. The CDR3 is 17 amino acids. CDR1 and CDR2 (germline): LGHNA, YSLEER. The J segment lost 3 bases and the V segment lost 2 bases, leaving 12 bases of the junction unmatched. CDR3 DNA sequence: TGCGCCAGCAGCCAATCCTACAGGGGGTCCCATCTCTACGAGCAGTACTTC. As protein: CASSQSYRGSHLYEQYF.

J is TRBJ2-5 and V is TRBV28; D might be TRBD2 (5 bases). Germline-derived CDR1 and CDR2 are MDHEN and SYDVKM. The CDR3 is 17 amino acids. Trimming removed 1 base from V and 6 bases from J, with 21 bases in between. CDR3 amino acids: CASSLSSTPDLGKTQYF. CDR3 in DNA: TGTGCCAGCAGTTTATCCTCAACCCCCGACCTCGGGAAGACCCAGTACTTC. The whole variable domain, remainder taken from reference TRBV28 and TRBJ2-5, is DVKVTQSSRYLVKRTGEKVFLECVQDMDHENMFWYRQDPGLGLRLIYFSYDVKMKEKGDIPEGYSVSREKKERFSLILESASTNQTSMYLCASSLSSTPDLGKTQYFGPGTRLLVL.

The V gene is TRBV18, the J gene TRBJ2-1, with 9 bases that match TRBD1. Germline CDR1 and CDR2: KGHSH and LQKENI. CDR3 size: 16 residues. The J segment lost 2 bases and the V segment lost 5 bases, leaving 7 bases of the junction unmatched. CDR3 DNA sequence: TGTGCCAGCTCAACGAAGACAGGGGGTACCTACAATGAGCAGTTCTTC. Translating gives CASSTKTGGTYNEQFF.

This rearrangement joins TRBV30 to TRBJ2-5, with TRBD1 matching over 8 bases. In germline, CDR1 is GTSNPN, CDR2 SVGIG (reference sequence). The CDR3 is made up of 14 amino acids. J was trimmed by 2 bases and V by 8 bases; bases with no gene match: 10. The CDR3 nucleotides read TGTGCCGCAAACGTCAGGGGGCTGCAAGAGACCCAGTACTTC. It specifies CAANVRGLQETQYF. The full variable domain, in which reference TRBV30 and TRBJ2-5 provide the parts outside the CDR3, is SQTIHQWPATLVQPVGSPLSLECTVEGTSNPNLYWYRQAAGRGLQLLFYSVGIGQISSEVPQNLSASRPQDRQFILSSKKLLLSDSGFYLCAANVRGLQETQYFGPGTRLLVL.

The rearrangement joins TRBV19 to TRBJ2-7; D is ambiguous. The CDR3 runs to 12 residues. Trimming pared 5 bases from V and 4 bases from J, leaving 9 bases between. Germline V lookup: CDR1 LNHDA, CDR2 SQIVND (reference sequence). The CDR3: CASSGQTYEQYF. CDR3 coding DNA: TGTGCCAGTAGTGGGCAGACGTACGAGCAGTACTTC.

This clone was found a few times. The chain links TRBV5-1 to TRBJ2-3; possible D gene TRBD2, 7 bases. Germline V gene lookup returns CDR1 SGHRS and CDR2 YFSETQ. This CDR3 has 17 amino acids. With 0 bases removed from V and 1 base from J, the gap between germline ends came to 15 bases. This CDR3 is CASSLGLDGGRTDTQYF. The CDR3 DNA is TGCGCCAGCAGCTTGGGCCTGGACGGGGGGCGCACAGATACGCAGTATTTT.

This clone was picked up many times. Additional DNA sequences in this sample encode the identical CDR3. The chain uses TRBV6-1 and TRBJ1-2; D unclear. CDR1 is MNHNS, CDR2 SASEGT, per germline. Trimming stripped 3 bases from V and 2 bases from J, with 10 bases between. The CDR3 covers 14 residues. The CDR3 sequence is CASSEGRKNYGYTF. DNA for the CDR3: TGTGCCAGCAGTGAGGGCAGAAAAAACTATGGCTACACCTTC.

The chain employs TRBV19 and TRBJ1-5; a weak D match, TRBD1 (5 bases). V shed 5 bases and J shed 7 bases, with 12 bases lying between them. The CDR3 consists of 13 residues. Germline lookup yields CDR1 LNHDA and CDR2 SQIVND (reference sequence). CDR3 in DNA: TGTGCCAGTAGTGGGGGGGGACTACAGCCCCAGCATTTT. Translating it yields CASSGGGLQPQHF.

The V call is TRBV2, the J call TRBJ1-2, with 8 positions matching TRBD1. The V gene end was trimmed by 6 bases and the J gene end by 2 bases; junction bases not matched to a gene: 2. This CDR3 spans 13 amino acids. Per germline, CDR1 SNHLY and CDR2 FYNNEI. The CDR3 protein is CASRGQDNYGYTF. The DNA of the CDR3 is TGTGCCAGCAGGGGACAGGACAACTATGGCTACACCTTC.

This clone was picked up one time. The CDR3 spells CASSQDGWGGYNEQFF. The DNA for the CDR3 is TGCGCCAGCAGCCAAGATGGGTGGGGGGGTTACAATGAGCAGTTCTTC. The chain carries TRBV4-3 and TRBJ2-1; 7 positions match TRBD2. Germline V gene data show CDR1 as LGHNA and CDR2 as YSLEER. This CDR3 is 16 amino acids long. J lost 4 bases, V lost 0 bases, and 6 bases had no gene match.

V usage is TRBV12-3 or TRBV12-4 and J usage is TRBJ1-2, with 8 bases that match TRBD1. This CDR3 is 13 amino acids long. Trimming at V came to 6 bases and at J to 2 bases, leaving 2 bases not matched to a gene. CDR3 bases: TGTGCCAGCAGGGACAGGGCGAACTATGGCTACACCTTC. Its translation is CASRDRANYGYTF.

In DNA form, the CDR3 reads TGCGCCAGCAGCCCGGGACAAGACTATGGCTACACCTTC. Its protein is CASSPGQDYGYTF. The V call is TRBV5-1, the J call TRBJ1-2; D is possibly TRBD1 (6 bases). Germline V gene sequence: CDR1 SGHRS, CDR2 YFSETQ. V shed 4 bases and J shed 3 bases, with 10 bases lying between them. The CDR3 has 13 amino acids.

There are a few counts of this clone. This chain uses TRBV30 with TRBJ2-5; D not certain. V gave up 2 bases and J gave up 5 bases, with 6 bases separating them. The CDR3 totals 11 residues. The germline CDR1 and CDR2 sequences are GTSNPN and SVGIG (reference sequence). DNA of the CDR3: TGTGCCTGGAGTTTACGGGAGACCCAGTACTTC. Its protein product is CAWSLRETQYF.

The V call is TRBV9, the J call TRBJ2-3, with 11 bases identical to TRBD1. V lost 4 bases and J lost 9; bases outside the gene matches: 13. The CDR3 has 16 residues. CDR1 SGDLS and CDR2 YYNGEE come from the germline V gene. In DNA form, the CDR3 reads TGTGCCAGCAGCCCCTCCGGACAGGGGGCGAAGTCCACGCAGTATTTT. It encodes CASSPSGQGAKSTQYF.

The chain links TRBV5-1 to TRBJ1-1, with D tentatively TRBD1 (6 bases). This CDR3 has 14 residues. Germline V gives CDR1 SGHRS, CDR2 YFSETQ. Trimming left V 1 base short and J 8 bases short, with 15 bases between. The CDR3 loop is CASSLPGTGLEAFF. DNA for the CDR3: TGCGCCAGCAGCTTGCCCGGCACAGGGCTGGAAGCTTTCTTT.

This clone turned up a few times. The rearrangement uses TRBV9 and TRBJ1-2; TRBD1 aligns across 7 bases. Germline-derived CDR1 and CDR2 are SGDLS and YYNGEE. The J segment lost 4 bases and the V segment lost 4 bases, leaving 10 bases of the junction unmatched. This CDR3 is 15 amino acids long. The CDR3 DNA follows: TGTGCCAGCAGCCCAGGACAGGCCTCCTCCTATGGCTACACCTTC. It translates to CASSPGQASSYGYTF.

The chain is built from TRBV19 and TRBJ1-2; 8 bases are shared with TRBD1. With 1 base clipped from V and 7 bases from J, the junction kept 5 bases outside the gene matches. The CDR3 runs to 14 residues. The germline V gene encodes CDR1 LNHDA and CDR2 SQIVND (reference sequence). Written as DNA, the CDR3 is TGTGCCAGTAGTATAGTTCAGGGGGCGCGTGGCTACACCTTC. Encoded protein: CASSIVQGARGYTF.